This TCR beta chain was captured in a study of blood T cells in healthy people across ages. Overall study: About one barcoded TCR beta cDNA was captured per two T cells.

Primed by a sample-barcoded 5' primer and a J-beta primer mix, a second PCR proceeded for 7 to 11 cycles. TCRdb re-called the 5' RACE reads through MiXCR, storing one row per CDR3 protein. The sample yields about 1.7 million distinct CDR3 sequences, approximately 28% seen once. The sample holds a few counts of this clonotype. Germline is not matched at one junction end, which may reflect a read error. In terms of origin and age, donors were healthy Caucasian individuals from Russia aged 6 to 90. The CDR3 extends over 12 amino acids. Germline values: CDR1 DFQATT, CDR2 SNEGSKA (reference sequence). Sequenced input: blood. The source is a woman between 25 and 40 years old in good health. The V and J genes are TRBV20-1 and TRBJ1-6; a possible D gene is TRBD1 (5 bases). The CDR3 loop is CSAGDGDSPLHF. As DNA, the CDR3 is TGCAGTGCTGGGGACGGGGATTCCCCCCTCCACTTT.